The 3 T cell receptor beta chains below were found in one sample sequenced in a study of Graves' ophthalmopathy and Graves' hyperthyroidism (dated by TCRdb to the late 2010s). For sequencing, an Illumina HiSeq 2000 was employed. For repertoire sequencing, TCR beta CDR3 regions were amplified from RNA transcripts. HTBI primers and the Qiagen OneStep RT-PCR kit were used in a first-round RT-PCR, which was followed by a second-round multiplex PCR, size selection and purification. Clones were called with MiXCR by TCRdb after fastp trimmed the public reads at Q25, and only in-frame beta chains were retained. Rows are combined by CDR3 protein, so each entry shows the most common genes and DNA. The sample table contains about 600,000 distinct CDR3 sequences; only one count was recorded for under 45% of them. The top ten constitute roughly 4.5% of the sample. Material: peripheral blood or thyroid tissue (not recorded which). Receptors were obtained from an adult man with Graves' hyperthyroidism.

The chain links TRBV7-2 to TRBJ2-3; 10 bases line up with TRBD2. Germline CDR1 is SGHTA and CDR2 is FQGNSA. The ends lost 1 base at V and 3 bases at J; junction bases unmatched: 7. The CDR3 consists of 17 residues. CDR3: CASSLGTSGWETDTQYF. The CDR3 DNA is TGTGCCAGCAGCTTAGGGACTAGCGGATGGGAGACAGATACGCAGTATTTT.

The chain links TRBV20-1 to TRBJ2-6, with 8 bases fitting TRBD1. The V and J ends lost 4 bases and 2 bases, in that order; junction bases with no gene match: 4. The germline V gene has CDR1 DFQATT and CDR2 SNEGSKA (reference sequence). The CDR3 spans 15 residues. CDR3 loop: CSATTGEPGANVLTF. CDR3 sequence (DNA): TGCAGTGCTACGACAGGGGAACCTGGGGCCAACGTCCTGACTTTC.

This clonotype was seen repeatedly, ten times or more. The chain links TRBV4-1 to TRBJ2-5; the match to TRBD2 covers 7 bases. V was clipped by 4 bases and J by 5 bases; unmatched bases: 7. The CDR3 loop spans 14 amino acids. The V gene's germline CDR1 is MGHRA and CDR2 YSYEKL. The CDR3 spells CASSLGGVRETQYF. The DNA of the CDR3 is TGCGCCAGCAGCCTGGGAGGGGTTCGGGAGACCCAGTACTTC.